This TCR beta chain is drawn from a study of shared clonotypes between healthy human individuals. About this clone: What it recognizes is unknown.

V lost 2 bases, J lost 0 bases, and 8 bases lay in between. This CDR3 comprises 15 residues. CDR1 SGHVS and CDR2 FQNEAQ come from the germline V gene. The study, taken as a whole, reports: Limitation of the genetic and exposure-history diversity represented came from the few donors. Read depth was anticipated to influence clonotype sharing among donors.

Some clones are missing from TCRdb's copy, which holds only in-frame ones; the method was immunoSEQ multiplex PCR. The data contain 530,000 or so clones, 75% to 80% of them singletons. This sequence joins TRBV7-8 and TRBJ1-3; D unresolved. The clonotype originates from a middle-aged woman in good health. Some clones in this sample may be carry-over from other donors' samples. Material for sequencing was PBMCs. The CDR3 loop is CASSLSRGSGNTIYF. For the CDR3, the DNA is TGTGCCAGCAGCTTAAGCCGTGGCTCTGGAAACACCATATATTTT.